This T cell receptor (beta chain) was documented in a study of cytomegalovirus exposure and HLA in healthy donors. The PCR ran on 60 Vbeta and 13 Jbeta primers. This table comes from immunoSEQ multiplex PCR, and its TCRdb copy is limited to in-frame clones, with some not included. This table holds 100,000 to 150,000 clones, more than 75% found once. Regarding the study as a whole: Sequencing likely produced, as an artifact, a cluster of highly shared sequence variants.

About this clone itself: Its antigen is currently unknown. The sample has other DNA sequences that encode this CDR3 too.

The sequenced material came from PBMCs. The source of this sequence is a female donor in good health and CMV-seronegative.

In DNA, the CDR3 is TGTGCCAGCAGCTCTACCGGTTACGAGCAGTACTTC. This gives the protein CASSSTGYEQYF. The chain has TRBV7-2 and TRBJ2-7; no firm D call. Germline-derived CDR1 and CDR2 are SGHTA and FQGNSA. The CDR3 length is 12 residues. V lost 4 bases and J 4 bases, leaving 8 bases between the germline ends.